The next 32 T cell receptor beta chains were all read from a single sample in a study of blood T cell repertoires in COVID-19. Generated by immunoSEQ multiplex PCR, the TCRdb table keeps only in-frame clones and is missing some. The sample consists of about 210,000 clones, under 90% of them appearing once. The source material was PBMCs or T cells enriched from blood (not recorded which). Receptor source: a woman between 50 and 59 years old with acute COVID-19.

The gene calls are TRBV29-1 and TRBJ2-5, with 9 bases that match TRBD2. The germline gives CDR1 SQVTM, CDR2 ANQGSEA. After removal of 8 bases from V and 1 base from J, the junction contained 17 bases not matched to a gene. This CDR3 is built from 17 residues. CDR3: CSIYRRASGVIQETQYF. CDR3 in DNA: TGCAGCATCTACCGAAGGGCTAGCGGGGTTATCCAAGAGACCCAGTACTTC.

The chain combines TRBV5-6 with TRBJ1-1, with D maybe TRBD1 (6 bases). The V end was cut by 5 bases, the J end by 6 bases, with 11 bases between. Looked up from germline, CDR1 is SGHDT and CDR2 is YYEEEE. This CDR3 spans 12 amino acids. The CDR3: CASSDRWAEAFF. CDR3 in DNA: TGTGCCAGCAGTGACAGGTGGGCTGAAGCTTTCTTT.

The chain recombines TRBV27 with TRBJ2-2; TRBD2 matches 9 bases. The CDR3 is made up of 16 amino acids. V was clipped by 3 bases and J by 5 bases; unmatched bases: 7. Germline loops: CDR1 MNHEY, CDR2 SMNVEV (reference sequence). The CDR3 loop reads CASSFHSGRKTGELFF. The CDR3 region has the DNA TGTGCCAGCAGTTTTCATAGCGGGAGAAAAACCGGGGAGCTGTTTTTT.

This chain links TRBV9 with TRBJ2-2; weak D call: TRBD1 (5 bases). This CDR3 is built from 14 residues. Trimming took off 3 bases at V and 3 bases at J, with 9 bases between the two ends. The germline V gene has CDR1 SGDLS and CDR2 YYNGEE. CDR3 nucleotide sequence: TGTGCCAGCAGCGGACAGTGGTACACCGGGGAGCTGTTTTTT. It codes for CASSGQWYTGELFF.

The V and J genes are TRBV28 and TRBJ2-1, with 9 bases aligning to TRBD2. CDR1 and CDR2 from the germline V gene are MDHEN and SYDVKM. The junction had 9 bases not matched to a gene; V was cut back by 3 bases and J by 3 bases. The CDR3 has 17 amino acids. In nucleotides, the CDR3 is TGTGCCAGCAGTTTGAGCCCAGCGGGGGGAGGCTACAATGAGCAGTTCTTC. Protein sequence: CASSLSPAGGGYNEQFF.

There are many counts of this clone. The chain combines TRBV2 with TRBJ2-6; no firm D call. The CDR3 covers 13 residues. Trimming shortened V by 8 bases and J by 0 bases, and 5 bases separated the two germline ends. Germline V CDR1 and CDR2: SNHLY, FYNNEI. The CDR3 spells CASVSSGANVLTF. Written as DNA, the CDR3 is TGTGCCAGCGTGAGCTCTGGGGCCAACGTCCTGACTTTC.

The chain employs TRBV18 and TRBJ2-5; TRBD1 matches 9 bases. The junction had 10 bases not matched to a gene; V was cut back by 6 bases and J by 5 bases. This CDR3 is built from 15 residues. CDR1 is KGHSH, CDR2 LQKENI, per germline. The DNA for the CDR3 is TGTGCCAGCTCCCGTACAGGGGGCGCGAGGGAGACCCAGTACTTC. It specifies CASSRTGGARETQYF. The variable domain in full, with the rest retrieved from reference TRBV18 and TRBJ2-5, is NAGVMQNPRHLVRRRGQEARLRCSPMKGHSHVYWYRQLPEEGLKFMVYLQKENIIDESGMPKERFSAEFPKEGPSILRIQQVVRGDSAAYFCASSRTGGARETQYFGPGTRLLVL.

In regard to this clone: In the same sample, other DNA sequences code for this CDR3. The gene calls are TRBV5-1 and TRBJ2-7, with TRBD1 matching 10 bases. Germline CDR1 reads SGHRS; CDR2 reads YFSETQ. There are 15 residues in the CDR3. V gave up 0 bases and J gave up 2 bases; unmatched junction bases: 2. CDR3 sequence reads: CASSLAGQGAYEQYF. DNA for the CDR3: TGCGCCAGCAGCTTGGCCGGACAGGGGGCCTACGAGCAGTACTTC.

This clone appeared a single time. The CDR3 sequence is CASSFQRGGDEQYF. Written as DNA, the CDR3 is TGTGCCAGCAGTTTTCAGCGGGGGGGCGACGAGCAGTACTTC. The chain recombines TRBV28 with TRBJ2-7, with 10 positions matching TRBD2. The CDR3 spans 14 residues. Looked up from germline, CDR1 is MDHEN and CDR2 is SYDVKM. Trimming removed 3 bases from V and 5 bases from J; junction bases left unmatched: 4.

The chain is built from TRBV18 and TRBJ2-3, with TRBD1 identical over 7 bases. The germline V gene has CDR1 KGHSH and CDR2 LQKENI. The CDR3 extends over 15 amino acids. V lost 3 bases to trimming and J lost 1 base; unmatched junction nucleotides: 4. Here the CDR3 reads CASSPRQGGTDTQYF. The CDR3 bases are TGTGCCAGCTCACCTCGACAGGGAGGCACAGATACGCAGTATTTT.

The V gene is TRBV27, the J gene TRBJ2-7; weak D call: TRBD1 (6 bases). Germline V lookup: CDR1 MNHEY, CDR2 SMNVEV (reference sequence). Trimming removed 8 bases from V and 3 bases from J, with 20 bases in between. The CDR3 has 15 amino acids. CDR3: CASATDRTARYEQYF. Written as DNA, the CDR3 is TGTGCCAGCGCCACCGACCGGACAGCCCGCTACGAGCAGTACTTC.

The V gene is TRBV7-6, the J gene TRBJ1-4; D is uncertain. The V gene's germline CDR1 is SGHVS and CDR2 FNYEAQ. Trimming removed 4 bases from V and 7 bases from J, with 19 bases in between. The CDR3 is 16 residues long. The CDR3, as DNA: TGTGCCAGCAGCTCAACGGGAGAGCCCTACGGTGAAAAACTGTTTTTT. Amino acids: CASSSTGEPYGEKLFF.

The chain links TRBV11-2 to TRBJ2-7; 7 bases align to TRBD1. Trimming took 5 bases from V and 7 from J; bases not matched to a gene: 11. The CDR3 spans 14 residues. Germline CDR1 SGHAT, CDR2 FQNNGV. Here the CDR3 reads CASSLDRVQGEQYF. The DNA for the CDR3 is TGTGCCAGCAGCCTCGACAGGGTCCAAGGGGAGCAGTACTTC.

The chain is built from TRBV11-2 and TRBJ1-1, with no clear D. Trimming cost V 4 bases and J 3 bases, with 3 bases left between them. CDR1 is SGHAT and CDR2 is FQNNGV in the germline V gene. The CDR3 runs to 11 residues. This chain's CDR3 is CASSWHTEAFF. Written as DNA, the CDR3 is TGTGCCAGCAGCTGGCACACTGAAGCTTTCTTT.

V gene TRBV19 combines with J gene TRBJ1-5; D possibly corresponds to TRBD1 (6 bases). Germline loops: CDR1 LNHDA, CDR2 SQIVND (reference sequence). The CDR3 is 17 residues long. The V end lost 9 bases, the J end lost 5 bases, and 26 bases lay between the germline ends. The CDR3 here is CASQPRDTLYLDQPQHF. The CDR3 bases are TGTGCCAGCCAACCCCGGGACACCTTATACCTCGATCAGCCCCAGCATTTT.

This clone was seen just once. J is TRBJ1-1 and V is TRBV7-8; tentative D call: TRBD1 (6 bases). The CDR3 runs 13 residues. CDR1 and CDR2 (germline): SGHVS, FQNEAQ. Trimming pared 5 bases from V and 1 base from J, leaving 8 bases between. The CDR3 nucleotides read TGTGCCAGCAGCCGACAGGAGAACACTGAAGCTTTCTTT. Amino acids: CASSRQENTEAFF.

The chain employs TRBV2 and TRBJ1-3, with a tentative D call TRBD1 (5 bases). The V gene's germline CDR1 is SNHLY and CDR2 FYNNEI. The CDR3 contains 16 residues. V was clipped by 7 bases and J by 0 bases, with 16 bases between them. CDR3 protein: CASTWQGYPSGNTIYF. As DNA, the CDR3 is TGTGCCAGCACATGGCAGGGTTATCCCTCTGGAAACACCATATATTTT.

J is TRBJ1-1 and V is TRBV28; D gene uncertain. Trimming took 5 bases from V and 0 from J, leaving 10 bases between them. CDR3 length equals 14 residues. The germline V gene has CDR1 MDHEN and CDR2 SYDVKM. In DNA, the CDR3 is TGTGCCAGCAGTCCTTATAACATGAACACTGAAGCTTTCTTT. Translated, it gives CASSPYNMNTEAFF. Looking up the rest from reference TRBV28 and TRBJ1-1 gives the full variable domain: DVKVTQSSRYLVKRTGEKVFLECVQDMDHENMFWYRQDPGLGLRLIYFSYDVKMKEKGDIPEGYSVSREKKERFSLILESASTNQTSMYLCASSPYNMNTEAFFGQGTRLTVV.

This clone was picked up a small number of times. This chain uses TRBV18 with TRBJ1-5, with D possibly being TRBD1 (6 bases). The V and J ends lost 3 bases and 7 bases respectively, with 7 bases between them. The CDR3 is 12 amino acids. Germline V gene lookup returns CDR1 KGHSH and CDR2 LQKENI. The CDR3 loop reads CASSPDSQPQHF. DNA of the CDR3: TGTGCCAGCTCACCGGACAGCCAGCCCCAGCATTTT.

This chain joins TRBV6-2 or TRBV6-3 and TRBJ1-2; tentatively, D is TRBD1 (6 bases). Looked up from germline, CDR1 is MNHEY and CDR2 is SVGEGT. The CDR3 totals 15 residues. V gave up 4 bases and J gave up 8 bases, with 20 bases separating them. The DNA for the CDR3 is TGTGCCAGCAGTTTCACACAAGGGACATCCTCGGGCTACACCTTC. This sequence encodes CASSFTQGTSSGYTF.

Here the CDR3 DNA reads TGTGCCAGCAGCCCCGGACAGGGTAGAGGCTACACCTTC. Encoded protein: CASSPGQGRGYTF. V usage is TRBV6-6 and J usage is TRBJ1-2; TRBD1 matches 8 bases. Germline trimming cut 6 bases from V and 8 bases from J; bases unmatched to any gene: 8. The CDR3 runs 13 residues. CDR1 is MNHNY, CDR2 SVGAGI, per germline (reference sequence).

The chain is built from TRBV15 and TRBJ2-7; 14 bases are a match to TRBD2. Germline V gene data show CDR1 as LNHNV and CDR2 as YYDKDF (reference sequence). The junction had 3 bases not matched to a gene; V was cut back by 5 bases and J by 3 bases. CDR3 length equals 15 residues. The CDR3 loop is CATSGGLAGGYEQYF. The CDR3, as DNA: TGTGCCACCAGCGGCGGACTAGCGGGAGGCTACGAGCAGTACTTC.

The CDR3 coding sequence is TGTGCCAGCAGGACAGCTAAGTACCCCTACGAGCAGTACTTC. Residues: CASRTAKYPYEQYF. This rearrangement joins TRBV28 to TRBJ2-7; possibly TRBD1 for D (5 bases). Germline V CDR1 and CDR2: MDHEN, SYDVKM. The CDR3 spans 14 residues. V lost 6 bases and J lost 2, with 14 bases in between.

This sequence joins TRBV7-2 and TRBJ1-6; 7 bases map to TRBD1. V shed 5 bases and J 9 bases; nucleotides not matched to a gene: 13. Germline loops: CDR1 SGHTA, CDR2 FQGNSA. CDR3 length: 16 amino acids. The CDR3 region has the DNA TGTGCCAGCAGCATAGATGACAGGGCCCTCCTTTCACCCCTCCACTTT. It encodes CASSIDDRALLSPLHF.

The chain has TRBV7-2 and TRBJ2-7; 9 bases agree with TRBD2. CDR1 SGHTA and CDR2 FQGNSA come from the germline V gene. The CDR3 is 15 amino acids. Unmatched junction bases numbered 8, after V lost 1 base and J lost 7 bases. The CDR3 nucleotides are TGTGCCAGCAGCTTAGAGGCTAGCGGGGTTAGTGAGCAGTACTTC. Translated: CASSLEASGVSEQYF.

In DNA, the CDR3 is TGCGCCAGCAGCCAAGGTGTCCTCGGGGGGCGCCTCTATGGCTACACCTTC. Its protein is CASSQGVLGGRLYGYTF. The chain is built from TRBV4-1 and TRBJ1-2, with D possibly being TRBD1 (6 bases). Germline values: CDR1 MGHRA, CDR2 YSYEKL. With 1 base removed from V and 4 bases from J, the gap between germline ends came to 19 bases. There are 17 residues in the CDR3.

V is TRBV10-3 and J is TRBJ2-3, with 7 bases that match TRBD2. Germline V CDR1 and CDR2: ENHRY, SYGVKD. V dropped 6 bases and J dropped 2; count of bases not matched to a gene: 11. CDR3 length: 16 residues. CDR3 loop: CAIRGLRGESTDTQYF. The CDR3 coding sequence is TGTGCCATCAGGGGGTTACGGGGGGAATCCACAGATACGCAGTATTTT.

This chain uses TRBV5-1 with TRBJ2-3; 7 nucleotides line up with TRBD1. V lost 0 bases, J lost 0 bases, and 7 bases stayed unmatched. The CDR3 has 17 amino acids. The V gene's germline CDR1 is SGHRS and CDR2 YFSETQ. CDR3 in amino acids: CASSLDRGVRSTDTQYF. The DNA of the CDR3 is TGCGCCAGCAGCTTGGACAGGGGAGTACGAAGCACAGATACGCAGTATTTT.

Only one count was recorded for this clone. V gene TRBV6-1 combines with J gene TRBJ1-2, with D tentatively TRBD1 (6 bases). V was cut by 1 base and J by 0 bases, with 9 bases left in between. CDR1 MNHNS and CDR2 SASEGT come from the germline V gene. This CDR3 spans 15 amino acids. The CDR3 DNA follows: TGTGCCAGCAGTGAAGGCCGGACAGCTAACTATGGCTACACCTTC. Its protein product is CASSEGRTANYGYTF.

The rearrangement joins TRBV18 to TRBJ1-1, with D tentatively TRBD1 (6 bases). Germline lookup yields CDR1 KGHSH and CDR2 LQKENI. The CDR3 extends over 15 amino acids. V lost 2 bases, J lost 1 base, and 11 bases lay in between. DNA of the CDR3: TGTGCCAGCTCACCAAACCGACAGGCGAACACTGAAGCTTTCTTT. Translating gives CASSPNRQANTEAFF. Together with reference TRBV18 and TRBJ1-1, the CDR3 gives the full variable domain: NAGVMQNPRHLVRRRGQEARLRCSPMKGHSHVYWYRQLPEEGLKFMVYLQKENIIDESGMPKERFSAEFPKEGPSILRIQQVVRGDSAAYFCASSPNRQANTEAFFGQGTRLTVV.

The chain uses TRBV5-1 and TRBJ2-1; D unresolved. The ends were cut back, 1 base at V and 1 base at J, with 15 bases in the middle. From germline, CDR1 is SGHRS and CDR2 YFSETQ. This CDR3 is 17 amino acids long. CDR3 sequence reads: CASSLRLSYQSYNEQFF. CDR3 bases: TGCGCCAGCAGCTTGCGACTCTCTTATCAATCCTACAATGAGCAGTTCTTC.

The rearrangement joins TRBV12-3 or TRBV12-4 to TRBJ1-2, with 8 bases identical to TRBD1. The length of the CDR3 is 11 residues. The V and J ends lost 5 bases and 7 bases, in that order; junction bases with no gene match: 0. CDR3 region: CASSTGGGYTF. DNA for the CDR3: TGTGCCAGCAGTACAGGGGGTGGCTACACCTTC.